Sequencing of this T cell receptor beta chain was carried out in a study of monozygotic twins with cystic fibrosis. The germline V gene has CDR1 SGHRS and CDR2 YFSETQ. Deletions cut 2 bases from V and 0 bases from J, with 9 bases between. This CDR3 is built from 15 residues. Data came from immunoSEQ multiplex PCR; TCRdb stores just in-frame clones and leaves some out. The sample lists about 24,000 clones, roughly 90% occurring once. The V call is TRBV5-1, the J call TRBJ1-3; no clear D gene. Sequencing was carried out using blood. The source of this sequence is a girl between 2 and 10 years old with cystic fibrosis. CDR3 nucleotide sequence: TGCGCCAGCAGCTTAGAAAGCGCCTCTGGAAACACCATATATTTT. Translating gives CASSLESASGNTIYF.